This T cell receptor (beta chain) appears in the sequencing data of a study of cytomegalovirus exposure and HLA in healthy donors. 60 Vbeta and 13 Jbeta primers were used in PCR. Repertoires were generated with immunoSEQ multiplex PCR, while TCRdb's copy carries only in-frame clones and drops some. The sample records about 110,000 clones, roughly 70% being singletons. The V end lost 1 base, the J end lost 2 bases, and 10 bases lay between the germline ends. CDR1 is SGHKS, CDR2 YYEKEE, per germline (reference sequence). This CDR3 region has 14 residues. V usage is TRBV5-5 and J usage is TRBJ2-7, with D perhaps TRBD1 (6 bases). The TCR originated in a woman in her 40s in good health and CMV-seropositive. Sequenced sample: PBMCs. The DNA for the CDR3 is TGTGCCAGCAGCTTGCCGGGACATGCCTACGAGCAGTACTTC. Encoded protein: CASSLPGHAYEQYF. The full variable domain, with the rest looked up from reference TRBV5-5 and TRBJ2-7, is DAGVTQSPTHLIKTRGQQVTLRCSPISGHKSVSWYQQVLGQGPQFIFQYYEKEERGRGNFPDRFSARQFPNYSSELNVNALLLGDSALYLCASSLPGHAYEQYFGPGTRLTVT.